Given below is one TCR beta chain in context. The CDR3 covers 12 residues. Germline lookup yields CDR1 SNHLY and CDR2 FYNNEI. V lost 10 bases and J 9 bases, leaving 17 bases between the germline ends. This entry comes from a study of blood T cell repertoires in COVID-19. Per the original data handling: By means of reference gene primer amplification, nucleated cell counts were estimated. Profiled with immunoSEQ multiplex PCR; TCRdb holds only in-frame clones, not every one. That table furnishes V, J and clone size, whereas the DNA furnished D and trimming. The table includes about 300,000 clones, 85% to 90% detected once.

The V call is TRBV2, the J call TRBJ2-3; no clear D gene. The sequence was collected from a woman between 45 and 60 years old who had been exposed to COVID-19. What was sequenced was PBMCs or T cells enriched from blood (not recorded which). The CDR3 coding sequence is TGTGCCACCGGAGTCCGCGAGGAGACGCAGTATTTT. It translates to CATGVREETQYF.